The 20 T cell receptor beta chains given below trace back to one sample, sequenced in a study of shared clonotypes between healthy human individuals. Some clones are missing from TCRdb's copy, which holds only in-frame ones; the method was immunoSEQ multiplex PCR. The table shows about 1.5 million clones, with 95% to 99% occurring only once. The sequencing input was naive CD4+ T cells sorted from blood. Subset meaning: CD45RA+ positively selected. The source is a man aged 30 to 45 in good health.

The rearrangement uses TRBV5-5 and TRBJ1-4; no reliable D call. V was shortened by 2 bases and J by 5 bases, with 10 bases between the two germline ends. This CDR3 spans 14 amino acids. Looked up from germline, CDR1 is SGHKS and CDR2 is YYEKEE (reference sequence). CDR3 sequence reads: CASSFYSENEKLFF. CDR3 coding DNA: TGTGCCAGCAGCTTTTACTCAGAAAATGAAAAACTGTTTTTT.

The chain recombines TRBV11-2 with TRBJ2-1; 13 bases fit TRBD2. After removal of 0 bases from V and 0 bases from J, the junction contained 8 bases not matched to a gene. CDR1 and CDR2 from the germline V gene are SGHAT and FQNNGV. The CDR3 has 20 amino acids. The CDR3 DNA sequence: TGTGCCAGCAGCTTAGAGTGGGGGACTAGCGGGACGAGCTCCTACAATGAGCAGTTCTTC. Its translation: CASSLEWGTSGTSSYNEQFF.

This clone appeared a single time. The chain employs TRBV14 and TRBJ2-1; tentative D call: TRBD1 (5 bases). There are 13 residues in the CDR3. Germline V lookup: CDR1 SGHDN, CDR2 FVKESK. Trimming took 3 bases from V and 10 from J, leaving 13 bases between them. The CDR3 here is CASSHNSPGEQFF. The CDR3 region has the DNA TGTGCCAGCAGCCACAACTCGCCAGGGGAGCAGTTCTTC.

This chain uses TRBV19 with TRBJ2-2; 8 nucleotides align to TRBD1. The germline V gene encodes CDR1 LNHDA and CDR2 SQIVND (reference sequence). After removal of 7 bases from V and 3 bases from J, the junction contained 7 bases not matched to a gene. There are 15 residues in the CDR3. For the CDR3, the DNA is TGTGCCAGTAAACGGACAGGGTTGGACACCGGGGAGCTGTTTTTT. Protein product: CASKRTGLDTGELFF.

This chain joins TRBV6-5 and TRBJ2-4; no firm D call. The germline V and J ends were trimmed by 0 bases and 4 bases, with 7 bases remaining between them. The CDR3 contains 14 residues. CDR1 and CDR2 from the germline V gene are MNHEY and SVGAGI. CDR3 region: CASSYSPTKNIQYF. CDR3 bases: TGTGCCAGCAGTTACTCGCCGACAAAAAACATTCAGTACTTC.

The rearrangement joins TRBV5-5 to TRBJ2-7, with 9 bases lining up with TRBD1. The trim removed 3 bases at V and 6 bases at J, leaving 1 base unmatched. The CDR3 has 12 residues. Germline loops: CDR1 SGHKS, CDR2 YYEKEE (reference sequence). The DNA for the CDR3 is TGTGCCAGCAGCTGGGACAGGGCCGAGCAGTACTTC. Protein product: CASSWDRAEQYF. The whole variable domain, filled in from reference TRBV5-5 and TRBJ2-7, reads DAGVTQSPTHLIKTRGQQVTLRCSPISGHKSVSWYQQVLGQGPQFIFQYYEKEERGRGNFPDRFSARQFPNYSSELNVNALLLGDSALYLCASSWDRAEQYFGPGTRLTVT.

This clone was found once. The chain carries TRBV29-1 and TRBJ1-6, with 8 bases identical to TRBD1. From germline, CDR1 is SQVTM and CDR2 ANQGSEA. V was clipped by 7 bases and J by 8 bases; unmatched bases: 10. The CDR3 extends over 14 amino acids. The CDR3 sequence: CSARTGSVDSPLHF. The CDR3, as DNA: TGCAGCGCCCGGACAGGGTCGGTAGATTCACCCCTCCACTTT.

V usage is TRBV10-3 and J usage is TRBJ2-3; TRBD2 matches at 12 bases. Trimming at V came to 3 bases and at J to 5 bases, leaving 0 bases not matched to a gene. Germline-derived CDR1 and CDR2 are ENHRY and SYGVKD. The CDR3 is made up of 14 amino acids. In DNA form, the CDR3 reads TGTGCCATCAGTGAACTAGCGGGAGGAGATACGCAGTATTTT. Translating gives CAISELAGGDTQYF.

This clone has just a few counts. The V gene is TRBV28, the J gene TRBJ2-5; TRBD2 matches 8 bases. V lost 6 bases, J lost 4 bases, and 4 bases stayed unmatched. Germline V gene lookup returns CDR1 MDHEN and CDR2 SYDVKM. The CDR3 consists of 13 residues. Here the CDR3 DNA reads TGTGCCAGCAGCGGCGGGAGGCGAGAGACCCAGTACTTC. This translates into CASSGGRRETQYF.

Regarding this clone: This same CDR3 is encoded by further DNA sequences in the sample. Written as DNA, the CDR3 is TGCGCCAGCAGTGGAGGGGGGCGAAATCAGCCCCAGCATTTT. Translating it yields CASSGGGRNQPQHF. V gene TRBV10-1 combines with J gene TRBJ1-5; D may be TRBD1 (6 bases). Germline CDR1 WNHNN, CDR2 SYGVQD (reference sequence). The germline V and J ends were trimmed by 4 bases and 4 bases, with 11 bases remaining between them. This CDR3 has 14 residues.

The genes are TRBV5-8 and TRBJ2-2, with D possibly TRBD1 on 6 matching bases. Trimming left V 2 bases short and J 3 bases short, with 11 bases between. The germline CDR1 and CDR2 sequences are SGHTS and YDEGEE. This CDR3 is built from 15 residues. In DNA form, the CDR3 reads TGTGCCAGCAGCTTTCACAGGGTCGACACCGGGGAGCTGTTTTTT. This codes for CASSFHRVDTGELFF. The variable domain in full, with the rest retrieved from reference TRBV5-8 and TRBJ2-2, is EAGVTQSPTHLIKTRGQQATLRCSPISGHTSVYWYQQALGLGLQFLLWYDEGEERNRGNFPPRFSGRQFPNYSSELNVNALELEDSALYLCASSFHRVDTGELFFGEGSRLTVL.

DNA of the CDR3: TGCGCCAGCAGCTTGGATCCGGGACAGGGGAGCTATGGCTACACCTTC. Its protein is CASSLDPGQGSYGYTF. This chain links TRBV5-1 with TRBJ1-2; 10 bases agree with TRBD1. This CDR3 is 16 amino acids long. Germline CDR1 SGHRS, CDR2 YFSETQ. V lost 0 bases and J lost 4; bases outside the gene matches: 6. The variable domain in full, completed from reference TRBV5-1 and TRBJ1-2, reads KAGVTQTPRYLIKTRGQQVTLSCSPISGHRSVSWYQQTPGQGLQFLFEYFSETQRNKGNFPGRFSGRQFSNSRSEMNVSTLELGDSALYLCASSLDPGQGSYGYTFGSGTRLTVV.

The V gene is TRBV19, the J gene TRBJ2-1; TRBD1 or TRBD2 may be the D gene (5 bases each). Germline CDR1 LNHDA, CDR2 SQIVND (reference sequence). This CDR3 has 15 residues. V gave up 8 bases and J gave up 3 bases, with 17 bases separating them. The CDR3 DNA is TGTGCCAGTCTAAGCAACGGGGCCTTCTACAATGAGCAGTTCTTC. Protein product: CASLSNGAFYNEQFF. Supplemented by reference TRBV19 and TRBJ2-1, the full variable domain reads DGGITQSPKYLFRKEGQNVTLSCEQNLNHDAMYWYRQDPGQGLRLIYYSQIVNDFQKGDIAEGYSVSREKKESFPLTVTSAQKNPTAFYLCASLSNGAFYNEQFFGPGTRLTVL.

This clone was observed a single time. The chain has TRBV4-2 and TRBJ2-2; D unclear. CDR1 LGHNA and CDR2 YNFKEQ come from the germline V gene. V was shortened by 0 bases and J by 7 bases, with 9 bases between the two germline ends. The CDR3 sequence is 14 residues long. In DNA, the CDR3 is TGTGCCAGCAGCCAAGATCAAGAGGTCGGGGAGCTGTTTTTT. This translates into CASSQDQEVGELFF.

The chain couples TRBV15 to TRBJ1-6, with 7 bases fitting TRBD1. The germline V gene encodes CDR1 LNHNV and CDR2 YYDKDF (reference sequence). The CDR3 is made up of 16 amino acids. Germline trimming cut 5 bases from V and 1 base from J; bases unmatched to any gene: 5. The chain's CDR3 is CATSGRQGSYNSPLHF. Written as DNA, the CDR3 is TGTGCCACCAGCGGAAGACAGGGATCCTATAATTCACCCCTCCACTTT.

The CDR3 DNA reads TGTGCCAGCAGGCCGATTGGGGTGAGCTCCTACGAGCAGTACTTC. Translating gives CASRPIGVSSYEQYF. V and J are TRBV7-2 and TRBJ2-7; D is undetermined. V was shortened by 6 bases and J by 0 bases, with 15 bases between the two germline ends. Germline V gene sequence: CDR1 SGHTA, CDR2 FQGNSA. The CDR3 length is 15 residues.

V is TRBV19 and J is TRBJ1-1; 12 positions match TRBD1. CDR3 length: 14 amino acids. The trim removed 5 bases at V and 6 bases at J, leaving 4 bases unmatched. Germline V gives CDR1 LNHDA, CDR2 SQIVND (reference sequence). The CDR3 spells CASSPGQGAPEAFF. DNA of the CDR3: TGTGCCAGTAGTCCGGGACAGGGGGCCCCTGAAGCTTTCTTT.

The chain joins TRBV5-1 to TRBJ2-2, with D possibly TRBD2 on 6 matching bases. The CDR3 is 17 amino acids. CDR1 and CDR2 from the germline V gene are SGHRS and YFSETQ. The V gene lost 0 bases and the J gene lost 1 base, with 13 bases spanning the gap. The CDR3 sequence: CASSLVSSALNTGELFF. The CDR3, as DNA: TGCGCCAGCAGCTTGGTGTCTAGCGCCCTGAACACCGGGGAGCTGTTTTTT.

This clone was recorded only once. This sequence joins TRBV5-1 and TRBJ2-1; TRBD2 agrees at 9 bases. J was trimmed by 7 bases and V by 4 bases; bases with no gene match: 12. Germline loops: CDR1 SGHRS, CDR2 YFSETQ. This CDR3 has 16 residues. CDR3 DNA sequence: TGCGCCAGCAGCAGGACTAGCGTCTCTATTCCTAATGAGCAGTTCTTC. Translated: CASSRTSVSIPNEQFF.

The chain joins TRBV29-1 to TRBJ2-2; a possible D gene is TRBD2 (6 bases). The germline gives CDR1 SQVTM, CDR2 ANQGSEA. With 7 bases removed from V and 5 bases from J, the gap between germline ends came to 17 bases. CDR3 length: 14 residues. CDR3 nucleotides: TGCAGCGCAATCGGCGGGGCCATAACCGGGGAGCTGTTTTTT. Its translation: CSAIGGAITGELFF.